This T cell receptor beta chain was identified in a study of blood T cell repertoires in COVID-19 (TCRdb year 2020). In terms of the full investigation: The collaborator samples originated in the United States, Italy and Spain and spanned the acute and convalescent phases of COVID-19. The material from the prospective study consisted of cDNA or gDNA derived from T cells, B-cell-depleted T cells, or PBMCs. The dataset comprised deeply sampled blood TCRbeta repertoires from subjects exposed to, actively infected with, or recovered from COVID-19. A freely available public database, intended as a resource for researchers studying the immune response to SARS-CoV-2, is where the repertoires were released. Samples were obtained from the ongoing ImmuneRACE study (first 160 participants) and from approximately 1,200 subjects provided by 6 global collaborators. Sample metadata almost always included a de-identified subject ID, COVID-19 status, age in years and sex. Where available, HLA class I and class II types were taken from metadata supplied by the sample provider and were not determined by assay-based typing. The investigation overall reported the following: The amount of clinical and demographic metadata varied by source and participant and was provided uncurated.

Via the germline V gene, CDR1 is SQVTM and CDR2 ANQGSEA. Its CDR3 holds 15 amino acids, cysteine through phenylalanine. Only the CDR3 portion is preserved as DNA: 45 bases, with reading frame beginning at the first base. Germline trimming: 0 bases from V, 5 bases from J; junction bases outside gene matches: 3. On this clone: The target of this receptor is not known. Per-nucleotide qualities are absent, and no much larger clonotype sits a single base away.

The immunoSEQ Assay, a bias-controlled multiplex PCR, was used to amplify TCRbeta CDR3 regions from genomic DNA. Under the source paper's analysis protocol: The number of nucleated cells in each sample was estimated by amplification of reference gene primers within the assay. Sequence reads were collapsed and filtered to measure the absolute abundance of every unique TCRbeta CDR3 rearrangement. For each sample, productive Simpson clonality was calculated as the square root of Simpson's diversity index across productive rearrangements. What TCRdb holds here is the immuneACCESS table cut down to in-frame rearrangements. Part of the clones is not present; checked against another copy, under half of the missing clones reflect an unresolved V gene, and the others are unexplained. V, J and clone size are those of that table, while D and trimming were read from the DNA. The sample includes hundreds of thousands of clones, with 80% observed a single time. The ten largest clones capture about 4% of the sample.

Enrolling through a virtual design, the prospective study's participants ranged in age from roughly 18 to 89 years and lived across 20 to 25 United States geographic areas. In the prospective study, participants were assigned to cohorts based on the clinical history participants reported in a screening survey and a study questionnaire. In the prospective study, mobile phlebotomists collected whole blood, serum and a nasopharyngeal or oropharyngeal swab from each participant. Additional blood draws and questionnaires over an approximately 2-month period could optionally be provided by prospective study participants. Before DNA extraction, blood samples from the prospective study were shipped at room temperature or frozen.

The chain was built from TRBV29-1 and TRBJ2-1; TRBD2 fits 11 bases in the junction. Input material: PBMCs or T cells enriched from blood (not recorded which). The sequence came from a man younger than 45 with acute COVID-19. The nucleotides are TGCAGCGTTGAAGATCGACTAGCGGGGCACAATGAGCAGTTCTTC. Its translation is CSVEDRLAGHNEQFF.